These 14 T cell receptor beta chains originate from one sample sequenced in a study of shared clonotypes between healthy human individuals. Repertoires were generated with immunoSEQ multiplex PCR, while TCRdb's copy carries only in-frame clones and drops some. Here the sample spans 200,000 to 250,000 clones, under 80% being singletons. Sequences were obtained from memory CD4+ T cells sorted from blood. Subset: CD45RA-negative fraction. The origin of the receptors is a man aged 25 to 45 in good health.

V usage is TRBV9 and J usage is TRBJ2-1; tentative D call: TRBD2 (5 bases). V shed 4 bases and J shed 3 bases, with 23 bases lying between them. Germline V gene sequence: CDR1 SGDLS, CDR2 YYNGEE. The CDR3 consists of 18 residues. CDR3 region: CASSKPEGGSGFYNEQFF. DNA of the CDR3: TGTGCCAGCAGCAAACCGGAAGGTGGGAGCGGATTCTACAATGAGCAGTTCTTC.

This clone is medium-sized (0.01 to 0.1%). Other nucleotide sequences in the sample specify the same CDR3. The CDR3 nucleotides are TGTGCCAGCAGTGACTACGAGCAGTACTTC. It specifies CASSDYEQYF. V usage is TRBV2 and J usage is TRBJ2-7; the D is unclear. This CDR3 spans 10 amino acids. Germline V lookup: CDR1 SNHLY, CDR2 FYNNEI. V lost 3 bases and J lost 3, with 0 bases in between.

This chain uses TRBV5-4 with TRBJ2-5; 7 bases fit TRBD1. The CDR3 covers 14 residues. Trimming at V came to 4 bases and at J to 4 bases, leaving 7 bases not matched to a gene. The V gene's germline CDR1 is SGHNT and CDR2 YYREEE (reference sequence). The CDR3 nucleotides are TGTGCCAGCAGCATAAACAGGGGTGGAGAGACCCAGTACTTC. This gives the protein CASSINRGGETQYF.

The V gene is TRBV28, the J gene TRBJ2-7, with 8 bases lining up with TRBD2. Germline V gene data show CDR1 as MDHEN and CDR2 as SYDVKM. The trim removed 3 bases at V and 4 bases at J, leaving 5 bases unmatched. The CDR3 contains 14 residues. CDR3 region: CASSFSGIRYEQYF. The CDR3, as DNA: TGTGCCAGCAGTTTTAGCGGGATACGGTACGAGCAGTACTTC.

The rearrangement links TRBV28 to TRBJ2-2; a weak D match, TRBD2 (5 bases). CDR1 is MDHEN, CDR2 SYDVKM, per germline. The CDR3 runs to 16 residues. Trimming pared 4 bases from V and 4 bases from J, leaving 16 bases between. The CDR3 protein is CASSSIARTPTGELFF. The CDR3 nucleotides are TGTGCCAGCAGTTCCATTGCACGGACTCCCACCGGGGAGCTGTTTTTT. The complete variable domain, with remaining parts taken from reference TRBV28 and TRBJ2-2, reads DVKVTQSSRYLVKRTGEKVFLECVQDMDHENMFWYRQDPGLGLRLIYFSYDVKMKEKGDIPEGYSVSREKKERFSLILESASTNQTSMYLCASSSIARTPTGELFFGEGSRLTVL.

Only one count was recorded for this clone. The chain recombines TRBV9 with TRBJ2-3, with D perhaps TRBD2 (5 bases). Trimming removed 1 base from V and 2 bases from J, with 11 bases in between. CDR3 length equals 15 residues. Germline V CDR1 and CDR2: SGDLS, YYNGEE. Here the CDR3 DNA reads TGTGCCAGCAGCGTAACGAGGGAACCCACAGATACGCAGTATTTT. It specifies CASSVTREPTDTQYF.

The CDR3 nucleotides are TGTGCCAGCGGATTAGCGGGAGGCCAGGTTACTGAGCAGTTCTTC. Amino acids: CASGLAGGQVTEQFF. The chain has TRBV5-5 and TRBJ2-1; 10 nucleotides agree with TRBD2. CDR1 is SGHKS, CDR2 YYEKEE, per germline (reference sequence). The trim removed 7 bases at V and 9 bases at J, leaving 13 bases unmatched. The CDR3 loop spans 15 amino acids. The full variable domain, rest sourced from reference TRBV5-5 and TRBJ2-1, is DAGVTQSPTHLIKTRGQQVTLRCSPISGHKSVSWYQQVLGQGPQFIFQYYEKEERGRGNFPDRFSARQFPNYSSELNVNALLLGDSALYLCASGLAGGQVTEQFFGPGTRLTVL.

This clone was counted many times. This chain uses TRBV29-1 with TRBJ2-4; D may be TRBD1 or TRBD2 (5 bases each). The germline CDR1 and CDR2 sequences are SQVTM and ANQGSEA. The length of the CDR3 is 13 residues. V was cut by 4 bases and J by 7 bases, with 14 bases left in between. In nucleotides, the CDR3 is TGCAGCGTTGGTTTAGGCGAGGGGAACATTCAGTACTTC. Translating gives CSVGLGEGNIQYF.

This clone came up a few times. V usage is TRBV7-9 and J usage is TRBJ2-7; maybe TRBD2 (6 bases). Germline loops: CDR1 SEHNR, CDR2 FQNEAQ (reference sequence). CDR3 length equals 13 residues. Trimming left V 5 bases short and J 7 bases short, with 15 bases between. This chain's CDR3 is CASSPRGRSEQYF. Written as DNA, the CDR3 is TGTGCCAGCAGCCCCCGAGGGAGGAGTGAGCAGTACTTC.

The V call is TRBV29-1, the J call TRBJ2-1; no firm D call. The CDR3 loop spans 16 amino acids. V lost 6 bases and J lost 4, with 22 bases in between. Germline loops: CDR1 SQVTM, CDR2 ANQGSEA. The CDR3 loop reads CSVMPLRTDLYNEQFF. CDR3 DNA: TGCAGCGTGATGCCTCTCCGCACAGACCTATACAATGAGCAGTTCTTC.

CDR3: CASSPLLPGTGGVDEQYF. The DNA for the CDR3 is TGTGCCAGCAGTCCCTTACTACCCGGGACAGGGGGGGTCGACGAGCAGTACTTC. V and J are TRBV27 and TRBJ2-7; TRBD1 matches 11 bases. CDR3 length equals 18 residues. Germline loops: CDR1 MNHEY, CDR2 SMNVEV (reference sequence). The V gene end was trimmed by 5 bases and the J gene end by 5 bases; junction bases not matched to a gene: 17.

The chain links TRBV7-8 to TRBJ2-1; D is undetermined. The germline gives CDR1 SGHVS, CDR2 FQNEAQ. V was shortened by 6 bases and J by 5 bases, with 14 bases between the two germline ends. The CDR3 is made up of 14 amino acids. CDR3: CASRETPAHNEQFF. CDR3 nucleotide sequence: TGTGCCAGCAGGGAGACCCCCGCCCACAATGAGCAGTTCTTC.

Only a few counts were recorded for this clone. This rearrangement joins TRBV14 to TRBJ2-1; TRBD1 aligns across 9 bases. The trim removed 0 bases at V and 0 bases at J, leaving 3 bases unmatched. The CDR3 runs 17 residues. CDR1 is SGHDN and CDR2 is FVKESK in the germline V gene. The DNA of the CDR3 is TGTGCCAGCAGCCAAGAAGGACAGGGGTTCTCCTACAATGAGCAGTTCTTC. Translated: CASSQEGQGFSYNEQFF.

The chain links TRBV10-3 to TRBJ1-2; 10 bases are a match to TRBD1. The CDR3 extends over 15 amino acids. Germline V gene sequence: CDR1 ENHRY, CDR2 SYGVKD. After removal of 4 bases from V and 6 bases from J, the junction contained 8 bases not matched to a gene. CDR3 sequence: CAISGSGQGMDGYTF. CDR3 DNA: TGTGCCATCAGTGGATCGGGACAGGGGATGGATGGCTACACCTTC.